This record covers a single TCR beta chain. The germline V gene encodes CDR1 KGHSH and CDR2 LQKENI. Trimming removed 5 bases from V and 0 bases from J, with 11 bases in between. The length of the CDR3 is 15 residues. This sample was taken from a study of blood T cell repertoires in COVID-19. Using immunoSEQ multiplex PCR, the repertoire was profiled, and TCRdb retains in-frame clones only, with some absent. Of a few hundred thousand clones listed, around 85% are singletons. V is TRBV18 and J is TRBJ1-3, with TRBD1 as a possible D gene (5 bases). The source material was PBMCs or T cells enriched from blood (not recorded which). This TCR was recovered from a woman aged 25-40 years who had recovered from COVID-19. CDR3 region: CASSRDSGSGNTIYF. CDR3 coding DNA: TGTGCCAGCTCAAGGGACTCCGGCTCTGGAAACACCATATATTTT.